This record looks at one T cell receptor (beta chain) sequence and its context. Its antigen is unknown. This entry belongs to a study of blood T cells in healthy people across ages. A J-beta primer mix and a sample-barcoded 5' primer were used in a second PCR of roughly 7 to 12 cycles. TCRdb independently ran MiXCR on the 5' RACE reads; one entry per CDR3 protein. Of approximately 600,000 distinct CDR3 sequences in the sample, approximately 59% were seen once. Regarding the study as a whole: Investigators viewed diversity estimates from one million T cells as underestimates, the study reported. Leaving the PBMCs unsorted stopped any conclusive comparison of naive versus antigen-experienced cells.

The CDR3 consists of 15 residues. With V trimmed by 4 bases and J by 1 base, 4 bases remained unmatched. Germline CDR1 is SGHTA and CDR2 is FQGNSA. The sample consisted of blood. The chain couples TRBV7-2 to TRBJ2-5; TRBD2 matches at 9 bases. The receptor's source is a man aged 55 to 69 in good health. Written as DNA, the CDR3 is TGTGCCAGCAGCTCGACTAGCGGCCCCCAAGAGACCCAGTACTTC. Its protein product is CASSSTSGPQETQYF.